This section outlines one T cell receptor beta chain sequence together with its context. What it binds is unknown. The CDR3 totals 16 residues. Trimming left V 2 bases short and J 1 base short, with 14 bases between. This sample is part of a study of T cells in localized non-small cell lung cancer. Assay used: immunoSEQ multiplex PCR; TCRdb lists only in-frame clones, some missing. The sample comprises about 26,000 clones, 75% to 85% of which are singletons, and around 4.1% rests with the top ten. Study-wide results and caveats: Highest T cell clonality was seen in uninvolved adjacent lung, surpassing that measured in tumor. With higher T cell density in blood came longer overall survival. The tumor had only one region sequenced, so heterogeneity remains possible. Among the top 100 tumor clones, a median about 52 appeared in adjacent lung.

The input for sequencing was peripheral blood, taken before any cancer treatment. This sequence joins TRBV23-1 and TRBJ1-1, with D maybe TRBD1 (6 bases). TRBV23-1 is an ORF, and what it does is uncertain. The TCR originated in a woman between 35 and 70 years old with stage I lung adenocarcinoma. CDR3 DNA sequence: TGCGCCAGCAGTCAACCGGGACACCTAACGAACACTGAAGCTTTCTTT. This encodes CASSQPGHLTNTEAFF.